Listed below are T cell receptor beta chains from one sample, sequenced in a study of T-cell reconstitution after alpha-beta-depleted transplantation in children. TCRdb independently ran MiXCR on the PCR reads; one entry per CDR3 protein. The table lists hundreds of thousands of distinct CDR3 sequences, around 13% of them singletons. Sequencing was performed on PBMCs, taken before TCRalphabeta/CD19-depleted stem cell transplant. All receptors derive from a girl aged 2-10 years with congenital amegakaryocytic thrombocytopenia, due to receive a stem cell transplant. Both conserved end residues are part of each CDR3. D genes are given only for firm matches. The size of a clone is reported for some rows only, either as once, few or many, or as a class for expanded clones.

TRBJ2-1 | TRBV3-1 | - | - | TGTGCCAGCAGCCAAGTGTCGGCACTAGAGCAGTTCTTC | CASSQVSALEQFF
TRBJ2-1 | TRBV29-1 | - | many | TGCAGCGTTGTTCGGGATTACAATGAGCAGTTCTTC | CSVVRDYNEQFF
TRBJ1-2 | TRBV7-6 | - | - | TGTGCCAGCAGCTTAGACCCCGGGACATTCGATAACTATGGCTACACCTTC | CASSLDPGTFDNYGYTF
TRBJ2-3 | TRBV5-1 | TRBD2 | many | TGCGCCAGCCGACTAGCGGGAGGTATGGTTGAAGATACGCAGTATTTT | CASRLAGGMVEDTQYF
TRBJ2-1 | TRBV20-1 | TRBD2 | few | TGCAGTGCTAGGGGATTGGGGCGGGAGGTCTACAATGAGCAGTTCTTC | CSARGLGREVYNEQFF
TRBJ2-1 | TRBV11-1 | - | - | TGTGCCAGCAGCTTACGTCTCCAGGGGCAGGGTATCTACAATGAGCAGTTCTTC | CASSLRLQGQGIYNEQFF
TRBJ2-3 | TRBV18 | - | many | TGTGCCAGCTCACCACCTTGGACTAACGAAAATACGCAGTATTTT | CASSPPWTNENTQYF
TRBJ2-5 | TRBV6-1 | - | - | TGTGCCAGCACCCGGACCGTGCAACCAAGTCCCGAAGAGACCCAGTACTTC | CASTRTVQPSPEETQYF
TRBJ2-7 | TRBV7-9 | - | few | TGTGCCAGCAGCCGTCTTATTGTCGGACTACCATACGAGCAGTACTTC | CASSRLIVGLPYEQYF
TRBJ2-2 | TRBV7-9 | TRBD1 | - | TGTGCCAGCAGCTCCCGGCCGGGACAGGGCCCCCGGATAAACACCGGGGAGCTGTTTTTT | CASSSRPGQGPRINTGELFF
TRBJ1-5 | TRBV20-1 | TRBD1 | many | TGCAGTGGGACAGGTCCCAATCAGCCCCAGCATTTT | CSGTGPNQPQHF
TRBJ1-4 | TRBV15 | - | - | TGTGCCACCAGCAGAGGGGTAGGGAATGAAAAACTGTTTTTT | CATSRGVGNEKLFF
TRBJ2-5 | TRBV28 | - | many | TGTGCCAGCAGGGACCGGTTTCGGGGGACCCAGTACTTC | CASRDRFRGTQYF
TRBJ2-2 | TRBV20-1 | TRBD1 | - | TGCAGTGCGGACCGAGGACAGGGCACCGGGGAGCTGTTTTTT | CSADRGQGTGELFF
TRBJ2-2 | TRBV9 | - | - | TGTGCCAGCAGCACCTGGGGACCAAGCGGGGAGCTGTTTTTT | CASSTWGPSGELFF
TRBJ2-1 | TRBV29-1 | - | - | TGCAGCGTTGGAAAGGGAATGGGCCATGAGCAGTTCTTC | CSVGKGMGHEQFF
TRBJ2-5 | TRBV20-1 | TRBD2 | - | TGCAGTGCTAGAGATTTACTAGCGGGAGGGGAGACCCAGTACTTC | CSARDLLAGGETQYF
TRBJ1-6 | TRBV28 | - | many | TGTGCCAGCAGTCGCGGTGGGGGAATCTATAATTCACCCCTCCACTTT | CASSRGGGIYNSPLHF
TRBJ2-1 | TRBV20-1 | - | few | TGCAGTGCTAAAGGGTTCTCCTACAATGAGCAGTTCTTC | CSAKGFSYNEQFF
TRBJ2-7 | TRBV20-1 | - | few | TGCAGTGCTAGGGACTTTGTCTACGAGCAGTACTTC | CSARDFVYEQYF
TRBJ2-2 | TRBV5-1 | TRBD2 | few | TGCGCCAGCAGCTCGACTAGCGGGAACACCGGGGAGCTGTTTTTT | CASSSTSGNTGELFF
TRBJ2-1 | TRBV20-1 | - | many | TGCAGTGCTTGGTACGGGGAGCAGTTCTTC | CSAWYGEQFF
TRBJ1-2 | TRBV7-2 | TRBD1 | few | TGTGCCAGCAGCCCCAACGTGGGGACAGGGGGCTATGGCTACACCTTC | CASSPNVGTGGYGYTF
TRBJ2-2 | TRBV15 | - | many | TGTGCCACCAGCAAAGACAGTATCACCGGGGAGCTGTTTTTT | CATSKDSITGELFF